The 22 T cell receptor beta chains given below trace back to one sample, sequenced in a study of blood T cell repertoires in COVID-19. Some clones are missing from TCRdb's copy, which holds only in-frame ones; the method was immunoSEQ multiplex PCR. The data show roughly 15,000 clones, around 82% seen once. Sequencing was carried out using peripheral blood. The receptors come from a man older than 75 with active COVID-19.

The chain employs TRBV9 and TRBJ2-5; TRBD2 matches at 9 bases. CDR1 SGDLS and CDR2 YYNGEE come from the germline V gene. The CDR3 consists of 15 residues. V shed 0 bases, J shed 7 bases, and the junction held 7 bases outside the gene matches. The CDR3: CASSVEGTSRRTQYF. DNA of the CDR3: TGTGCCAGCAGCGTAGAGGGGACTAGCAGGAGGACCCAGTACTTC.

This chain joins TRBV5-5 and TRBJ2-5, with D perhaps TRBD2 (6 bases). Germline V gene data show CDR1 as SGHKS and CDR2 as YYEKEE (reference sequence). V was trimmed by 4 bases and J by 9 bases, leaving 22 bases between them. The CDR3 totals 15 residues. The CDR3 spells CASSPTPEGPGSQYF. CDR3 in DNA: TGTGCCAGCAGCCCAACCCCGGAGGGCCCAGGGTCCCAGTACTTC.

The rearrangement uses TRBV3-1 (or the pseudogene TRBV3-2) and TRBJ2-3; 9 nucleotides agree with TRBD2. V lost 4 bases and J lost 2; bases outside the gene matches: 13. The CDR3 sequence is 18 residues long. Germline V gene lookup returns CDR1 LGHDT and CDR2 YNNKEL (reference sequence). CDR3 sequence reads: CASSLSPSTSGYTDTQYF. The CDR3 DNA reads as TGTGCCAGCAGCCTTTCCCCTTCGACTAGCGGATACACAGATACGCAGTATTTT.

This clone has just one count. The V gene is TRBV7-2, the J gene TRBJ2-5; D is perhaps TRBD2 (5 bases). The length of the CDR3 is 15 residues. The V end lost 0 bases, the J end lost 3 bases, and 11 bases lay between the germline ends. CDR1 is SGHTA and CDR2 is FQGNSA in the germline V gene. The CDR3 DNA reads as TGTGCCAGCAGCTTAGCCGGAATGAGGGAAGAGACCCAGTACTTC. It encodes CASSLAGMREETQYF.

V and J are TRBV11-2 and TRBJ2-3, with D possibly being TRBD2 (6 bases). The ends were cut back, 2 bases at V and 5 bases at J, with 17 bases in the middle. This CDR3 has 16 amino acids. Germline-derived CDR1 and CDR2 are SGHAT and FQNNGV. CDR3 DNA: TGTGCCAGCAGCTTATTAGGGGACGGGGGAGGAGATACGCAGTATTTT. Amino acid sequence: CASSLLGDGGGDTQYF.

The rearrangement uses TRBV24-1 and TRBJ2-1; 8 bases match TRBD2. The CDR3 spans 15 residues. Trimming cost V 4 bases and J 7 bases; bases outside gene matches: 8. The germline gives CDR1 KGHDR, CDR2 SFDVKD. The CDR3 spells CATSEVSGGDNEQFF. CDR3 nucleotides: TGTGCCACCAGTGAGGTGTCGGGAGGGGATAATGAGCAGTTCTTC.

The rearrangement uses TRBV6-6 and TRBJ2-2; 12 nucleotides align to TRBD2. V shed 5 bases and J 5 bases; nucleotides not matched to a gene: 12. Germline-derived CDR1 and CDR2 are MNHNY and SVGAGI (reference sequence). CDR3 length equals 18 residues. The CDR3 nucleotides are TGTGCCAGCAGTCGAATCCATCTAGCGGGAGGGGGAACCGGGGAGCTGTTTTTT. It specifies CASSRIHLAGGGTGELFF.

The chain has TRBV5-4 and TRBJ2-1; D might be TRBD2 (5 bases). Germline-derived CDR1 and CDR2 are SGHNT and YYREEE (reference sequence). V lost 4 bases and J lost 4, with 9 bases in between. The CDR3 consists of 13 residues. Here the CDR3 DNA reads TGTGCCAGCAGCCCGGACTTATACAATGAGCAGTTCTTC. This gives the protein CASSPDLYNEQFF.

The gene calls are TRBV6-5 and TRBJ2-3; 8 bases are shared with TRBD2. This CDR3 contains 15 residues. V shed 6 bases, J shed 2 bases, and the junction held 7 bases outside the gene matches. CDR1 and CDR2 (germline): MNHEY, SVGAGI. The CDR3 reads CASRLAGTDTDTQYF. CDR3 coding DNA: TGTGCCAGCAGATTAGCGGGAACCGACACAGATACGCAGTATTTT.

CDR3 loop: CASSPASGGRNEQFF. The CDR3 coding sequence is TGCGCCAGCAGCCCCGCTAGCGGGGGGAGGAATGAGCAGTTCTTC. The genes are TRBV5-1 and TRBJ2-1; 11 positions match TRBD2. The CDR3 length is 15 residues. Trimming at V came to 4 bases and at J to 7 bases, leaving 7 bases not matched to a gene. Germline CDR1 SGHRS, CDR2 YFSETQ.

The CDR3 sequence: CASRYDSGNNEQFF. Written as DNA, the CDR3 is TGTGCCAGCAGGTACGACAGCGGGAACAATGAGCAGTTCTTC. The chain combines TRBV2 with TRBJ2-1, with 7 bases fitting TRBD2. Germline CDR1 reads SNHLY; CDR2 reads FYNNEI. The length of the CDR3 is 14 residues. With V trimmed by 6 bases and J by 5 bases, 7 bases remained unmatched. The entire variable domain, with the rest obtained from reference TRBV2 and TRBJ2-1, is as follows: EPEVTQTPSHQVTQMGQEVILRCVPISNHLYFYWYRQILGQKVEFLVSFYNNEISEKSEIFDDQFSVERPDGSNFTLKIRSTKLEDSAMYFCASRYDSGNNEQFFGPGTRLTVL.

The chain joins TRBV4-1 to TRBJ2-7; TRBD1 matches at 7 bases. Germline V gene sequence: CDR1 MGHRA, CDR2 YSYEKL. The V and J ends lost 0 bases and 3 bases, in that order; junction bases with no gene match: 5. The CDR3 totals 15 residues. CDR3 in amino acids: CASSQDLDRVYEQYF. CDR3 in DNA: TGCGCCAGCAGCCAAGATCTCGACAGGGTCTACGAGCAGTACTTC.

The V and J genes are TRBV6-2 or TRBV6-3 and TRBJ1-5; a weak D match, TRBD1 (6 bases). The V and J ends lost 6 bases and 0 bases respectively, with 18 bases between them. CDR1 MNHEY and CDR2 SVGEGT come from the germline V gene. This CDR3 is built from 17 residues. The CDR3 loop reads CASSPSRTVYSNQPQHF. Written as DNA, the CDR3 is TGTGCCAGCAGCCCTAGCCGGACAGTTTATAGCAATCAGCCCCAGCATTTT.

The V call is TRBV6-5, the J call TRBJ1-3, with D possibly matching TRBD1 (6 bases). The V and J ends lost 7 bases and 0 bases respectively, with 13 bases between them. Germline V gene sequence: CDR1 MNHEY, CDR2 SVGAGI. CDR3 length: 15 residues. Written as DNA, the CDR3 is TGTGCCAGCAAAGGGACACCGAGCTCTGGAAACACCATATATTTT. Translating gives CASKGTPSSGNTIYF.

The chain recombines TRBV2 with TRBJ1-6; no clear D. This CDR3 spans 13 amino acids. Germline V gene sequence: CDR1 SNHLY, CDR2 FYNNEI. Trimming left V 7 bases short and J 14 bases short, with 18 bases between. In DNA, the CDR3 is TGTGCCAGCATCGCAGGCTCGGACGGGACCCTCCACTTT. It yields the protein CASIAGSDGTLHF.

The V gene is TRBV2, the J gene TRBJ2-5; maybe TRBD2 (6 bases). CDR3 length equals 13 residues. V lost 7 bases and J 3 bases, leaving 12 bases between the germline ends. Germline CDR1 is SNHLY and CDR2 is FYNNEI. The CDR3 loop is CASNTGVEETQYF. The DNA of the CDR3 is TGTGCCAGCAACACGGGAGTAGAAGAGACCCAGTACTTC.

This rearrangement joins TRBV19 to TRBJ2-7; D possibly corresponds to TRBD1 (6 bases). The CDR3 extends over 13 amino acids. CDR1 is LNHDA and CDR2 is SQIVND in the germline V gene (reference sequence). Trimming left V 5 bases short and J 6 bases short, with 14 bases between. The CDR3 DNA reads as TGTGCCAGTAGTCCCAGGGGTTATTCCGAGCAGTACTTC. As protein: CASSPRGYSEQYF. The full variable domain, completed using reference TRBV19 and TRBJ2-7, is DGGITQSPKYLFRKEGQNVTLSCEQNLNHDAMYWYRQDPGQGLRLIYYSQIVNDFQKGDIAEGYSVSREKKESFPLTVTSAQKNPTAFYLCASSPRGYSEQYFGPGTRLTVT.

V is TRBV5-1 and J is TRBJ2-7; D is perhaps TRBD1 (6 bases). Germline CDR1 is SGHRS and CDR2 is YFSETQ. The CDR3 is 15 residues long. V was cut by 2 bases and J by 9 bases, with 21 bases left in between. In DNA, the CDR3 is TGCGCCAGCAGCTTAACCGACAGGCTCCCTATCATGCAGTACTTC. Translating gives CASSLTDRLPIMQYF.

This clone came up once. The chain is built from TRBV11-1 and TRBJ1-2; TRBD1 agrees at 7 bases. V gave up 6 bases and J gave up 7 bases; unmatched junction bases: 8. This CDR3 is 13 amino acids long. The germline gives CDR1 SGHAT, CDR2 FQDESV (reference sequence). The CDR3 reads CASSYDRVGGYTF. The CDR3 nucleotides read TGTGCCAGCAGTTACGACAGGGTTGGTGGCTACACCTTC.

This clone has only one observation. The chain is built from TRBV5-1 and TRBJ1-2; no reliable D call. The CDR3 length is 15 residues. V dropped 0 bases and J dropped 8 bases, with 17 bases sitting between them. From germline, CDR1 is SGHRS and CDR2 YFSETQ. CDR3 residues: CASSLERNSFGGYTF. The CDR3 DNA reads as TGCGCCAGCAGCTTGGAACGTAACAGCTTCGGCGGCTACACCTTC.

The chain uses TRBV18 and TRBJ1-1; 7 bases align to TRBD1. V was clipped by 2 bases and J by 7 bases; unmatched bases: 1. CDR3 length: 12 residues. Germline loops: CDR1 KGHSH, CDR2 LQKENI. For the CDR3, the DNA is TGTGCCAGCTCACCAGGGACAGTTGAAGCTTTCTTT. It specifies CASSPGTVEAFF.

CDR3 nucleotides: TGTGCCAGCAGCTTACTAGCTTCCTACAATGAGCAGTTCTTC. Its translation: CASSLLASYNEQFF. This chain links TRBV7-9 with TRBJ2-1; TRBD2 is a possible D gene (5 bases). Trimming pared 2 bases from V and 1 base from J, leaving 6 bases between. CDR1 SEHNR and CDR2 FQNEAQ come from the germline V gene (reference sequence). The length of the CDR3 is 14 residues.